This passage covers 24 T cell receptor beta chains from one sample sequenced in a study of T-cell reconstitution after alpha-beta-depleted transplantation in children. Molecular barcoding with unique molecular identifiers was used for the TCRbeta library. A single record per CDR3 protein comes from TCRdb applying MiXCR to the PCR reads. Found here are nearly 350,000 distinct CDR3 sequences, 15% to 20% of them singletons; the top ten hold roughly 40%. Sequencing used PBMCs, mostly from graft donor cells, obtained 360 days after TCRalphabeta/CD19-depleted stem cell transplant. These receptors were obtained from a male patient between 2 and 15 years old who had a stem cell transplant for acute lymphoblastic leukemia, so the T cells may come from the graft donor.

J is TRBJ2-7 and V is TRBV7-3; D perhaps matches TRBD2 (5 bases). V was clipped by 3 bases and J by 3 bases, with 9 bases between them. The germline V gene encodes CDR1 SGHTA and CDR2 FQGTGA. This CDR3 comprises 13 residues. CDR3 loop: CASSLWEHYEQYF. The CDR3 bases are TGTGCCAGCAGCTTGTGGGAGCACTACGAGCAGTACTTC.

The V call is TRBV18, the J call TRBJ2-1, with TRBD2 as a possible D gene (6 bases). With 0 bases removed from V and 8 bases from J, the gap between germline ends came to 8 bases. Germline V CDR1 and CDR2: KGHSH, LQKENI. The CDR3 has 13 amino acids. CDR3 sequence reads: CASSPPASDEQFF. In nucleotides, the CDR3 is TGTGCCAGCTCACCACCGGCTAGCGATGAGCAGTTCTTC.

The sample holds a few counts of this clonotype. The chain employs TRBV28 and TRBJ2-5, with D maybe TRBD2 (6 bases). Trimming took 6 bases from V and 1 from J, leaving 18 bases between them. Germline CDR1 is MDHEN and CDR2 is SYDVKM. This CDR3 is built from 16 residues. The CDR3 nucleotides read TGTGCCAGCAGATCCCTGTCGTGGGGACTCCAAGAGACCCAGTACTTC. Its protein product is CASRSLSWGLQETQYF.

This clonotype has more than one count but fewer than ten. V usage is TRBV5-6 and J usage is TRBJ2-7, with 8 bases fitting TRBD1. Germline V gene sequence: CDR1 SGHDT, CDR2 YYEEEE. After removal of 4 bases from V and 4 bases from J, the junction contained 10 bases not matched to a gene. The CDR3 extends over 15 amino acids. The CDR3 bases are TGTGCCAGCAGCAACTTTCCGGGACAGGATTACGAGCAGTACTTC. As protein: CASSNFPGQDYEQYF.

CDR3 sequence reads: CASSLPHSGGRPDTQYF. CDR3 bases: TGTGCCAGCAGCTTGCCTCATTCGGGAGGGAGGCCAGATACGCAGTATTTT. The chain links TRBV5-4 to TRBJ2-3; TRBD2 matches 8 bases. The junction had 11 bases not matched to a gene; V was cut back by 1 base and J by 4 bases. The germline V gene encodes CDR1 SGHNT and CDR2 YYREEE (reference sequence). The CDR3 is 17 amino acids.

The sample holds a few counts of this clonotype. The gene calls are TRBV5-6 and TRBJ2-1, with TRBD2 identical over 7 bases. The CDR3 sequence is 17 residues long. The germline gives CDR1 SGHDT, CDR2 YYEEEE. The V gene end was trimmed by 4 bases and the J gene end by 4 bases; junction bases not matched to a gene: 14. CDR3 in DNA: TGTGCCAGCAGCACGCACGGTTCAGCGGGGTTTTACAATGAGCAGTTCTTC. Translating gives CASSTHGSAGFYNEQFF.

The CDR3 nucleotides read TGTGCCAGCAGCTCCGGGACTAGCGGCACAGATACGCAGTATTTT. Translated: CASSSGTSGTDTQYF. This chain connects TRBV7-6 to TRBJ2-3; 10 bases line up with TRBD2. Germline CDR1 and CDR2: SGHVS and FNYEAQ. This CDR3 has 15 amino acids. The V segment lost 4 bases and the J segment 1 base; nucleotides outside the gene matches: 2. The full variable domain, its missing parts supplied by reference TRBV7-6 and TRBJ2-3, is GAGVSQSPRYKVTKRGQDVALRCDPISGHVSLYWYRQALGQGPEFLTYFNYEAQQDKSGLPNDRFSAERPEGSISTLTIQRTEQRDSAMYRCASSSGTSGTDTQYFGPGTRLTVL.

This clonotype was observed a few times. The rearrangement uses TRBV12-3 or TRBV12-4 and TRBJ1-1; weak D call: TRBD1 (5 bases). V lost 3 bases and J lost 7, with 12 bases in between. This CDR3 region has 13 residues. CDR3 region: CASSLGGLLEAFF. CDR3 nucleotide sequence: TGTGCCAGCAGTTTGGGGGGACTGCTTGAAGCTTTCTTT.

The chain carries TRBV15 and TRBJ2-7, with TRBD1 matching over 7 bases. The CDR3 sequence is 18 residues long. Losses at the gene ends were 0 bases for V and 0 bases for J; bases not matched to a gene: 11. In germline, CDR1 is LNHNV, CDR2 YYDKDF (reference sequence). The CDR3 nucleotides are TGTGCCACCAGCAGAGAAAAATCCCGTGGGACAGTCTCCTACGAGCAGTACTTC. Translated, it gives CATSREKSRGTVSYEQYF. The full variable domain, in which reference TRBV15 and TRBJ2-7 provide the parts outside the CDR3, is DAMVIQNPRYQVTQFGKPVTLSCSQTLNHNVMYWYQQKSSQAPKLLFHYYDKDFNNEADTPDNFQSRRPNTSFCFLDIRSPGLGDTAMYLCATSREKSRGTVSYEQYFGPGTRLTVT.

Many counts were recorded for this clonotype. As DNA, the CDR3 is TGTGCCAGCAGCGTGGGTGGAGGTGGGTCCTACAATGAGCAGTTCTTC. Protein product: CASSVGGGGSYNEQFF. The rearrangement uses TRBV9 and TRBJ2-1; weak D call: TRBD2 (5 bases). Trimming took 2 bases from V and 1 from J, leaving 13 bases between them. This CDR3 comprises 16 residues. Per germline, CDR1 SGDLS and CDR2 YYNGEE.

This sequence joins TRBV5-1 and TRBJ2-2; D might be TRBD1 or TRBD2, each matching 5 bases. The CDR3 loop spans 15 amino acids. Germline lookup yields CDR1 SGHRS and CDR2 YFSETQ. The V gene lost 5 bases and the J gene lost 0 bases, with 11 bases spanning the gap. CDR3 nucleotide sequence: TGCGCCAGCAGTTCGGGACGGCCGAACACCGGGGAGCTGTTTTTT. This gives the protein CASSSGRPNTGELFF.

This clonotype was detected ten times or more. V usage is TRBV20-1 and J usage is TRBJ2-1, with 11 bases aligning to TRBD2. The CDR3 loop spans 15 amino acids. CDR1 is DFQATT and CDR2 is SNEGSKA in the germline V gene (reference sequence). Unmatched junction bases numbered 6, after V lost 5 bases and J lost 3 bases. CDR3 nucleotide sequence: TGCAGTGCTCCCCGACTAGCGGGACTCTACAATGAGCAGTTCTTC. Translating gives CSAPRLAGLYNEQFF.

The CDR3 sequence: CASSLLTSNTGELFF. The CDR3 coding sequence is TGTGCCAGCAGCCTACTGACTAGCAACACCGGGGAGCTGTTTTTT. The chain joins TRBV7-9 to TRBJ2-2, with 7 bases matching TRBD2. Germline CDR1 SEHNR, CDR2 FQNEAQ (reference sequence). The CDR3 extends over 15 amino acids. Unmatched junction bases numbered 5, after V lost 5 bases and J lost 2 bases.

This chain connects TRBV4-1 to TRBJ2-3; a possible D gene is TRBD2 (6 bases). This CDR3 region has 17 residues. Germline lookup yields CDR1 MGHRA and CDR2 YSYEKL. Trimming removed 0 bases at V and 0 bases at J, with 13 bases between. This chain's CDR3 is CASSQETSISSTDTQYF. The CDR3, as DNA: TGCGCCAGCAGCCAAGAAACTAGCATTTCTAGCACAGATACGCAGTATTTT.

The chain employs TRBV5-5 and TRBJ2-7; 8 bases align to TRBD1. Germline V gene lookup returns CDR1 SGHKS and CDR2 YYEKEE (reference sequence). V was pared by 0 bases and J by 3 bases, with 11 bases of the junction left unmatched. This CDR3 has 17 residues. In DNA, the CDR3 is TGTGCCAGCAGCTTGGGAGTCCCGGGACAGGATTTCTACGAGCAGTACTTC. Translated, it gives CASSLGVPGQDFYEQYF.

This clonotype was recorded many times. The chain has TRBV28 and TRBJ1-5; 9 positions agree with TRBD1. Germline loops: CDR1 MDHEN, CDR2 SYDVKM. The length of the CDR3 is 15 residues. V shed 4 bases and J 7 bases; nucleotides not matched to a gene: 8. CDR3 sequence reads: CASSWDRDQGQPQHF. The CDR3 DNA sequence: TGTGCCAGCAGTTGGGACAGGGACCAGGGGCAGCCCCAGCATTTT. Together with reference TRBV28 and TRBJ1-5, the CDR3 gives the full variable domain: DVKVTQSSRYLVKRTGEKVFLECVQDMDHENMFWYRQDPGLGLRLIYFSYDVKMKEKGDIPEGYSVSREKKERFSLILESASTNQTSMYLCASSWDRDQGQPQHFGDGTRLSIL.

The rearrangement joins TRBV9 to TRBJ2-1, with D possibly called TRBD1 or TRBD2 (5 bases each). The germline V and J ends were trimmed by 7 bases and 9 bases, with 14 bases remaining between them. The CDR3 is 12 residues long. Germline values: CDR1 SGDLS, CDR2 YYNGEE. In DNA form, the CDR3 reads TGTGCCAGCGGCCCCCGGGGCGGTGAGCAGTTCTTC. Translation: CASGPRGGEQFF.

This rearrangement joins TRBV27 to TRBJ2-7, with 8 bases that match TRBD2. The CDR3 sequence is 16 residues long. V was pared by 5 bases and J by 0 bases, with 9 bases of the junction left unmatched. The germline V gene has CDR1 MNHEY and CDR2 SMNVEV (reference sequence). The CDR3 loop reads CASSPSFGLASYEQYF. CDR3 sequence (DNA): TGTGCCAGCAGTCCTTCTTTCGGACTAGCCTCCTACGAGCAGTACTTC.

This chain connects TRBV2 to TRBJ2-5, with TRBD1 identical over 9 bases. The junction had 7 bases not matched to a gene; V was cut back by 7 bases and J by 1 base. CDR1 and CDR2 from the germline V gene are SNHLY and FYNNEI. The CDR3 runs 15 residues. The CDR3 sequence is CASMGDRAFQETQYF. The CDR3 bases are TGTGCCAGCATGGGGGACAGGGCATTCCAAGAGACCCAGTACTTC.

Here the CDR3 DNA reads TGTGCCATCAGTGAATATGGTTGGGATACGCAGTATTTT. It translates to CAISEYGWDTQYF. The gene calls are TRBV10-3 and TRBJ2-3, with D unresolved. The CDR3 is 13 residues long. The V and J ends lost 3 bases and 6 bases respectively, with 10 bases between them. CDR1 and CDR2 from the germline V gene are ENHRY and SYGVKD.

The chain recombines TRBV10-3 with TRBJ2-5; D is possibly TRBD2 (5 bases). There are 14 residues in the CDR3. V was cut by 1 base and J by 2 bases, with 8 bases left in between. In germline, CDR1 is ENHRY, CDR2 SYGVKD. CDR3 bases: TGTGCCATCAGTGAGTTAGGAGGACAAGAGACCCAGTACTTC. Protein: CAISELGGQETQYF.

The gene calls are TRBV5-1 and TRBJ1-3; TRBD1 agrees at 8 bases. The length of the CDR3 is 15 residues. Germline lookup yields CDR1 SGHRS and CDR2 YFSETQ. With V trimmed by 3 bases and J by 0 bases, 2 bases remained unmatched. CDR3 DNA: TGCGCCAGCAGCTGGGACAGGAACTCTGGAAACACCATATATTTT. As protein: CASSWDRNSGNTIYF.

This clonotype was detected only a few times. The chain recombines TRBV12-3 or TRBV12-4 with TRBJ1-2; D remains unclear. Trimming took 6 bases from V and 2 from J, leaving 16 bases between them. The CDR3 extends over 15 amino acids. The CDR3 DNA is TGTGCCAGCAGCCCGGGAGTTCCCCAGAACTATGGCTACACCTTC. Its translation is CASSPGVPQNYGYTF.

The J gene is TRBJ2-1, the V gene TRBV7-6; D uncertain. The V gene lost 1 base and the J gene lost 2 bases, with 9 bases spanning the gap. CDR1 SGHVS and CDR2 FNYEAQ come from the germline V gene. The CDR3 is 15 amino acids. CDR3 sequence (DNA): TGTGCCAGCAGCTTAGTAGATAACACCTACAATGAGCAGTTCTTC. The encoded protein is CASSLVDNTYNEQFF.